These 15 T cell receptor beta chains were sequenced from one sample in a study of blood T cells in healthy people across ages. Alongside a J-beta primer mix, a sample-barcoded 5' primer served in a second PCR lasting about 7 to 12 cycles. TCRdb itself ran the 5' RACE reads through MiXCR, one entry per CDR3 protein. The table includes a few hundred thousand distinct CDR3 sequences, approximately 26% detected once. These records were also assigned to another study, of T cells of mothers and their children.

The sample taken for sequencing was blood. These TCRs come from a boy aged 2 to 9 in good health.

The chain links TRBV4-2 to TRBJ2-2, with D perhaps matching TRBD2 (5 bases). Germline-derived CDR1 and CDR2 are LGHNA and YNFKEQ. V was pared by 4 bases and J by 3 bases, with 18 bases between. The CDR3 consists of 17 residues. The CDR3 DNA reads TGTGCCAGCAGCCTCCCCCCCTCCGGGAAGGACACCGGGGAGCTGTTTTTT. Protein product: CASSLPPSGKDTGELFF.

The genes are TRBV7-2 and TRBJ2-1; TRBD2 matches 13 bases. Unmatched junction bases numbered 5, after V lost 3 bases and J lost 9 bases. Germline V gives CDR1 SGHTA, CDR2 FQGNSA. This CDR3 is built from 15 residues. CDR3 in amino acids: CASSLTSGRLAEQFF. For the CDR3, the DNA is TGTGCCAGCAGCTTGACTAGCGGGAGGTTGGCTGAGCAGTTCTTC.

CDR3 nucleotide sequence: TGTGCCAGCAGGAAGCGGGTCGAAAGAAACACCATATATTTT. This translates into CASRKRVERNTIYF. The rearrangement joins TRBV6-5 to TRBJ1-3; D remains unclear. The CDR3 runs to 14 residues. CDR1 and CDR2 from the germline V gene are MNHEY and SVGAGI. Between the trimmed V and J ends, which lost 6 bases and 5 bases, there was a span of 14 bases.

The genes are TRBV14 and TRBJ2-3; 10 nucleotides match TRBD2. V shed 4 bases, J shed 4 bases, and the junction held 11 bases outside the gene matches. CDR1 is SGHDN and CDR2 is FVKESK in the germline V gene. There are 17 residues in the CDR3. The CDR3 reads CASSRRSGLAGADTQYF. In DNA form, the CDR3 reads TGTGCCAGCAGCCGACGGTCTGGGCTAGCGGGAGCAGATACGCAGTATTTT. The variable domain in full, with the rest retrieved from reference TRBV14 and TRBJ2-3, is EAGVTQFPSHSVIEKGQTVTLRCDPISGHDNLYWYRRVMGKEIKFLLHFVKESKQDESGMPNNRFLAERTGGTYSTLKVQPAELEDSGVYFCASSRRSGLAGADTQYFGPGTRLTVL.

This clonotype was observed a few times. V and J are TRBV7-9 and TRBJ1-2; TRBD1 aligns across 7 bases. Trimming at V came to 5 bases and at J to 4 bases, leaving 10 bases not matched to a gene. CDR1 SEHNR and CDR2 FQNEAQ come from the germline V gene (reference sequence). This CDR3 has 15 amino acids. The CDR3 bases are TGTGCCAGCAGCCCATCGGGACAGCTTATCTATGGCTACACCTTC. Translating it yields CASSPSGQLIYGYTF.

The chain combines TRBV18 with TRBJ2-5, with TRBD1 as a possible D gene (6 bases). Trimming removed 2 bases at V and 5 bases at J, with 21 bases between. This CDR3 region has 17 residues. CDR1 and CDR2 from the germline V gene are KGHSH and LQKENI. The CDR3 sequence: CASSPRATRGGWETQYF. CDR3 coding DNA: TGTGCCAGCTCACCAAGGGCTACCAGAGGGGGATGGGAGACCCAGTACTTC.

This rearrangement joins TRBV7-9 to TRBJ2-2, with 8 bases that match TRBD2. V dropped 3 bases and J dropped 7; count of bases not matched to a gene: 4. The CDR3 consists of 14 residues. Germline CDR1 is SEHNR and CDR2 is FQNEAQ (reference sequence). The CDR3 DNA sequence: TGTGCCAGCAGCTTTAAGCGGGAGTTCGGGGAGCTGTTTTTT. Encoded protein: CASSFKREFGELFF.

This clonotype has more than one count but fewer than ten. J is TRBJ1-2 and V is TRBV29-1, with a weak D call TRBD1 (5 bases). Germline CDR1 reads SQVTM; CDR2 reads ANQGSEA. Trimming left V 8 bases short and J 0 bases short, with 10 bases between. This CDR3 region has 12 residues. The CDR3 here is CSSGGSNYGYTF. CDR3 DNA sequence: TGCAGCTCTGGGGGTTCTAACTATGGCTACACCTTC.

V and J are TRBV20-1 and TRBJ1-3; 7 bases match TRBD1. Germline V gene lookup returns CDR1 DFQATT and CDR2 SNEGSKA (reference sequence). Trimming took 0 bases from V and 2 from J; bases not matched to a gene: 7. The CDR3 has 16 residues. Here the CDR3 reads CSARDAQGRTGNTIYF. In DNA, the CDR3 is TGCAGTGCTAGAGATGCACAGGGGAGGACTGGAAACACCATATATTTT.

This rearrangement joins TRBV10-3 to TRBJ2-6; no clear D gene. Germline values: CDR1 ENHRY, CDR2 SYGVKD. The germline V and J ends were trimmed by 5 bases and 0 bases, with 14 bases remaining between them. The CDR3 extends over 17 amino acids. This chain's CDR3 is CAISLEVGRSGANVLTF. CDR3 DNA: TGTGCCATCAGTCTTGAGGTGGGTCGCTCTGGGGCCAACGTCCTGACTTTC.

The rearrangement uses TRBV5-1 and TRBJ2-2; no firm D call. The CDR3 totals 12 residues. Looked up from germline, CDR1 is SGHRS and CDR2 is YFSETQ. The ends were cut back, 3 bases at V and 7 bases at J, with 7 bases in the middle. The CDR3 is CASSSTGGELFF. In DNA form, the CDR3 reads TGCGCCAGCAGCTCGACCGGCGGGGAGCTGTTTTTT.

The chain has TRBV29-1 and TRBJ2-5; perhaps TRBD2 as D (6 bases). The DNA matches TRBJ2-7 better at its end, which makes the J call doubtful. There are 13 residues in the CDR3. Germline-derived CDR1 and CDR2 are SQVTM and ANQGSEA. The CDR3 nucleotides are TGCAGCGTTTTTGGCGGGGCGAACTACGAGCAGTACTTC. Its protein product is CSVFGGANYEQYF.

The CDR3 loop is CASSVARGDRGHPKQETQYF. The DNA for the CDR3 is TGTGCCAGCAGCGTAGCTCGGGGGGACAGGGGCCACCCCAAACAAGAGACCCAGTACTTC. The gene calls are TRBV9 and TRBJ2-5, with 10 bases identical to TRBD1. V trimming: 0 bases; J trimming: 2 bases; junction bases outside the gene matches: 16. Per germline, CDR1 SGDLS and CDR2 YYNGEE. The CDR3 is 20 amino acids.

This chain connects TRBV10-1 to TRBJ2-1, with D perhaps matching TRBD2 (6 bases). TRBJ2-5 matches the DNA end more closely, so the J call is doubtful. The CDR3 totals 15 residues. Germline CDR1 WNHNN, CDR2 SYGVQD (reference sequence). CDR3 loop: CASSEGTSEQETQYF. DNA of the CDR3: TGCGCCAGCAGTGAAGGGACTTCCGAACAAGAGACCCAGTACTTC.

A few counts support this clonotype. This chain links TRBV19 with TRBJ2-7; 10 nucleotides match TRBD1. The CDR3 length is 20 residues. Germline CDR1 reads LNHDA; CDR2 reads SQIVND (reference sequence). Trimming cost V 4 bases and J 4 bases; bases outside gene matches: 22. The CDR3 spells CASSTNPRSGTGDTIYEQYF. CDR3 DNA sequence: TGTGCCAGTAGTACCAACCCGAGGTCCGGGACAGGGGATACGATATACGAGCAGTACTTC.